This T cell receptor (beta chain) is drawn from a study of T cells in Graves' hyperthyroidism and ophthalmopathy. Absence of ophthalmopathy progression within 18 months defined stable Graves' hyperthyroidism. Based on clinical symptoms, serum thyroxine and TRAb, thyroid ultrasound and orbital computed tomography, diagnoses were reached. This clonotype appeared a few times. Its antigen is currently unknown. Study-level points and caveats: Ophthalmopathy was model-predicted a median approximately 6.9 months pre-onset. Most thyroid clonotypes expanded above 0.001 were also detected in blood.

Researchers amplified the TCR beta CDR3 regions from RNA transcripts. The primer set for the first-round RT-PCR of the TCR CDR3 was HTBI. One entry per CDR3 protein results from TCRdb running MiXCR on the multiplex PCR reads. The sample includes roughly 800,000 distinct CDR3 sequences, over 35% seen only once; the top ten take over 8%. This CDR3 has 13 residues. V was shortened by 5 bases and J by 8 bases, with 15 bases between the two germline ends. The chain joins TRBV12-3 or TRBV12-4 to TRBJ1-2, with a possible D match to TRBD1 (5 bases). The origin of this receptor is a man between 18 and 35 years old with Graves' hyperthyroidism. Sequences were obtained from blood. The CDR3 DNA follows: TGTGCCAGCAGTACCGGGACTCTCCAGGGCTACACCTTC. It codes for CASSTGTLQGYTF.